What follows describes a single TCR beta chain. In the authors' workflow: Quantification of nucleated cells was approximated via reference gene primer amplification. The method was immunoSEQ multiplex PCR; TCRdb's version includes in-frame clones alone and lacks a portion of them. V and J calls and clone size follow that table, whereas D and trimming were derived from the DNA. The repertoire holds 55,000 to 65,000 clones, with 91% as singletons. This sample stems from a study of blood T cell repertoires in COVID-19. Study context: There were acute and convalescent COVID-19 samples, and they came from the United States, Italy and Spain. The analysed material was cDNA or gDNA that came from T cells, B-cell-depleted T cells, or PBMCs.

The CDR3 is 16 amino acids. The V and J ends lost 4 bases and 0 bases respectively, with 17 bases between them. Germline CDR1 reads SGHKS; CDR2 reads YYEKEE (reference sequence). The V call is TRBV5-5, the J call TRBJ2-7; possible D gene TRBD1, 7 bases. The clonotype was recovered from a human donor in a cohort sampled during active COVID-19. Material: peripheral blood. The CDR3 loop is CASSPRGGTDSYEQYF. The CDR3 bases are TGTGCCAGCAGCCCGCGAGGAGGGACAGACTCCTACGAGCAGTACTTC. The full variable domain, its missing parts supplied by reference TRBV5-5 and TRBJ2-7, is DAGVTQSPTHLIKTRGQQVTLRCSPISGHKSVSWYQQVLGQGPQFIFQYYEKEERGRGNFPDRFSARQFPNYSSELNVNALLLGDSALYLCASSPRGGTDSYEQYFGPGTRLTVT.